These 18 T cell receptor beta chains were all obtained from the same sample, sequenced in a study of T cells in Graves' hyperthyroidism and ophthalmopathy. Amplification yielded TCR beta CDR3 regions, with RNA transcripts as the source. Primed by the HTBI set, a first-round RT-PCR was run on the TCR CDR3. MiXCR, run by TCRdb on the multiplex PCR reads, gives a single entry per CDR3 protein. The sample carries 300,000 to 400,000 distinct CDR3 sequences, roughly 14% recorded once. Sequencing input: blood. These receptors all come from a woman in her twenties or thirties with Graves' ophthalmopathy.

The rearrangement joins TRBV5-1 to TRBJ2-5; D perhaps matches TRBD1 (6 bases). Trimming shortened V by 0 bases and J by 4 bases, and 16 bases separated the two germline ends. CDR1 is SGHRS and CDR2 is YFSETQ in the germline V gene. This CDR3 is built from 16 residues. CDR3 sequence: CASSLGGRPQGETQYF. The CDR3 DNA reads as TGCGCCAGCAGCTTGGGGGGGCGACCCCAAGGAGAGACCCAGTACTTC.

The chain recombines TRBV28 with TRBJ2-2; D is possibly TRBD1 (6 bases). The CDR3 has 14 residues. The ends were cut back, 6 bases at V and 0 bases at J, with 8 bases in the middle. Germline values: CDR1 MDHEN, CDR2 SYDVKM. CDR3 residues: CASRTGTNTGELFF. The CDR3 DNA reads TGTGCCAGCAGGACAGGCACGAACACCGGGGAGCTGTTTTTT. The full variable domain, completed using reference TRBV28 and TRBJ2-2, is DVKVTQSSRYLVKRTGEKVFLECVQDMDHENMFWYRQDPGLGLRLIYFSYDVKMKEKGDIPEGYSVSREKKERFSLILESASTNQTSMYLCASRTGTNTGELFFGEGSRLTVL.

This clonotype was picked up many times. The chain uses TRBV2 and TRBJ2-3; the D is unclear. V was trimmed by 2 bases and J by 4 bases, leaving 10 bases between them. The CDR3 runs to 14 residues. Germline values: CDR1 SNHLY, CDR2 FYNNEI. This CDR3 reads CASSESGAPDTQYF. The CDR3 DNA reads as TGTGCCAGCAGTGAATCAGGAGCCCCAGATACGCAGTATTTT.

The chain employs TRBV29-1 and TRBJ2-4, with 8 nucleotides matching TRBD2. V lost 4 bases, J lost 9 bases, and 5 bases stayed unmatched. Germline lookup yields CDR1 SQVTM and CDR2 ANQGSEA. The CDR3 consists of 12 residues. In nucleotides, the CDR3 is TGCAGCGTTGTTGCGGGGGGAGGCATTCAGTACTTC. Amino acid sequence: CSVVAGGGIQYF.

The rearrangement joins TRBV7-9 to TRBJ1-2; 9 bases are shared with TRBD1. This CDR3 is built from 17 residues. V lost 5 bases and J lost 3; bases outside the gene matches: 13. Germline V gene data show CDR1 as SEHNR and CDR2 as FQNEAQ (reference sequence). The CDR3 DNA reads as TGTGCCAGCAGCCTCCAAATGGGGGGACAGGGCCACTATGGCTACACCTTC. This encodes CASSLQMGGQGHYGYTF.

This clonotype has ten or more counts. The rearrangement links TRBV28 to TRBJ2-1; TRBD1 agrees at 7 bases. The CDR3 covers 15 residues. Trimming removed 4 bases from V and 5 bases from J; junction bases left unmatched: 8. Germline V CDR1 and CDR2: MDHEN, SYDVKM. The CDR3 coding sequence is TGTGCCAGCAGTTGGGTACAGGGGTTGGACAATGAGCAGTTCTTC. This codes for CASSWVQGLDNEQFF.

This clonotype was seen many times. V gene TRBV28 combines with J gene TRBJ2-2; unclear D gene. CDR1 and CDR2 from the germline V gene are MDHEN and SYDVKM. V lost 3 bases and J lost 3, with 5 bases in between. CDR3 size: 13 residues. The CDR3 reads CASSLSYTGELFF. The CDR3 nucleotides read TGTGCCAGCAGTTTGAGTTACACCGGGGAGCTGTTTTTT.

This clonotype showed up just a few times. CDR3 nucleotides: TGCAGCGCTGGACAGGGCCTTATCAATGAGCAGTTCTTC. Translation: CSAGQGLINEQFF. The rearrangement uses TRBV29-1 and TRBJ2-1; 8 bases fit TRBD1. Germline-derived CDR1 and CDR2 are SQVTM and ANQGSEA. This CDR3 has 13 residues. Unmatched junction bases numbered 8, after V lost 7 bases and J lost 6 bases.

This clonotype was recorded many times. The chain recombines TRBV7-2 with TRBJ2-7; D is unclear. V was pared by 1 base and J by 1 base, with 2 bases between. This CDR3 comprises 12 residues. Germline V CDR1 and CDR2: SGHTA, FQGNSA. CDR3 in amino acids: CASSLESYEQYF. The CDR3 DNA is TGTGCCAGCAGCTTAGAGTCCTACGAGCAGTACTTC. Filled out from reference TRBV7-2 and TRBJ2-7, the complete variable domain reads GAGVSQSPSNKVTEKGKDVELRCDPISGHTALYWYRQSLGQGLEFLIYFQGNSAPDKSGLPSDRFSAERTGGSVSTLTIQRTQQEDSAVYLCASSLESYEQYFGPGTRLTVT.

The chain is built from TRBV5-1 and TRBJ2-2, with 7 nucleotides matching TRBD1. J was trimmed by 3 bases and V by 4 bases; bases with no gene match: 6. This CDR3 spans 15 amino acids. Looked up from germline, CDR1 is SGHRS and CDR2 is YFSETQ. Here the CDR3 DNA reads TGCGCCAGCAGCCCAGGACAGGCATACACCGGGGAGCTGTTTTTT. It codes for CASSPGQAYTGELFF.

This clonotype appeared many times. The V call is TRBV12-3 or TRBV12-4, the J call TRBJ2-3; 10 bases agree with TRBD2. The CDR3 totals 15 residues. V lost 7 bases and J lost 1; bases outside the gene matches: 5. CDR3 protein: CASNILAGGTDTQYF. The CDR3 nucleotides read TGTGCCAGCAACATTCTAGCGGGGGGCACAGATACGCAGTATTTT.

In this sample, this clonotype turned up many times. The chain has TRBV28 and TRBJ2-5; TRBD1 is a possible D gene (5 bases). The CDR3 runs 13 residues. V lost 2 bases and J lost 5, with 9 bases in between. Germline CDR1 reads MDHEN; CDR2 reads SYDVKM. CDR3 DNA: TGTGCCAGCAGTTTACAGGGATGGGAGACCCAGTACTTC. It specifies CASSLQGWETQYF.

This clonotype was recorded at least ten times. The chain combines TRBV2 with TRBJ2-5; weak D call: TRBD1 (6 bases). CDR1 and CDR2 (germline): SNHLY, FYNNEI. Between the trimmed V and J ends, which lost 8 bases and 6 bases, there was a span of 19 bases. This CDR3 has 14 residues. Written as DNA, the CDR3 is TGTGCCAGCTGGGGGCGGGCTGCCGTCCAGACCCAGTACTTC. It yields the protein CASWGRAAVQTQYF.

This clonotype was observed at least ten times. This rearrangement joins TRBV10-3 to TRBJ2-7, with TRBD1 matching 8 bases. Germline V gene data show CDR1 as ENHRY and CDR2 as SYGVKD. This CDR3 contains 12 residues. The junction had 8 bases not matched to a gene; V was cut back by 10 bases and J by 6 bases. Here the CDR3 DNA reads TGTGCCAGCAGGATGACAGGGGTCGAGCAGTACTTC. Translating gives CASRMTGVEQYF.

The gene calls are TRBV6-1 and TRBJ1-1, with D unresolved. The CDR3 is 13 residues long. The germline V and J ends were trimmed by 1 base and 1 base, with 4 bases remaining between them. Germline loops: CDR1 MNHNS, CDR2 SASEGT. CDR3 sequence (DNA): TGTGCCAGCAGTGAAGTGCAGAACACTGAAGCTTTCTTT. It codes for CASSEVQNTEAFF.

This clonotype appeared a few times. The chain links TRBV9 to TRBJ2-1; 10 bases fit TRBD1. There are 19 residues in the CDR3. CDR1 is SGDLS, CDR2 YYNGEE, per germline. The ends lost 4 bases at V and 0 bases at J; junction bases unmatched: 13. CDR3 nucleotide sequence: TGTGCCAGCAGCCCGCCGGGACAGGGGTCTTTAAGCTCCTACAATGAGCAGTTCTTC. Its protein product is CASSPPGQGSLSSYNEQFF. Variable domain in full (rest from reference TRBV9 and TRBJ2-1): DSGVTQTPKHLITATGQRVTLRCSPRSGDLSVYWYQQSLDQGLQFLIQYYNGEERAKGNILERFSAQQFPDLHSELNLSSLELGDSALYFCASSPPGQGSLSSYNEQFFGPGTRLTVL.

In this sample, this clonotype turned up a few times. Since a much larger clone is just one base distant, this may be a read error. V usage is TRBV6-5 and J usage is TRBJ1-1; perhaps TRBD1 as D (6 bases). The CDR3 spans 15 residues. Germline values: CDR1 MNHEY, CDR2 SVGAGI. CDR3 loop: CAGSLFQDSGTEAFF. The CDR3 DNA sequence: TGTGCCGGCAGTTTGTTCCAGGACAGCGGAACTGAAGCTTTCTTT.

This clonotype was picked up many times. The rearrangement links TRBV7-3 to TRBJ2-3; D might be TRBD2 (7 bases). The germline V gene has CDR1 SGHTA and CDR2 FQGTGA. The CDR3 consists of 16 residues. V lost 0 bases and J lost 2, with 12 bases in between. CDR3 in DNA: TGTGCCAGCAGCTTAACGGGCGGGGGCCCCACAGATACGCAGTATTTT. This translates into CASSLTGGGPTDTQYF. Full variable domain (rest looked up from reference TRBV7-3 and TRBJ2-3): GAGVSQTPSNKVTEKGKYVELRCDPISGHTALYWYRQSLGQGPEFLIYFQGTGAADDSGLPNDRFFAVRPEGSVSTLKIQRTERGDSAVYLCASSLTGGGPTDTQYFGPGTRLTVL.